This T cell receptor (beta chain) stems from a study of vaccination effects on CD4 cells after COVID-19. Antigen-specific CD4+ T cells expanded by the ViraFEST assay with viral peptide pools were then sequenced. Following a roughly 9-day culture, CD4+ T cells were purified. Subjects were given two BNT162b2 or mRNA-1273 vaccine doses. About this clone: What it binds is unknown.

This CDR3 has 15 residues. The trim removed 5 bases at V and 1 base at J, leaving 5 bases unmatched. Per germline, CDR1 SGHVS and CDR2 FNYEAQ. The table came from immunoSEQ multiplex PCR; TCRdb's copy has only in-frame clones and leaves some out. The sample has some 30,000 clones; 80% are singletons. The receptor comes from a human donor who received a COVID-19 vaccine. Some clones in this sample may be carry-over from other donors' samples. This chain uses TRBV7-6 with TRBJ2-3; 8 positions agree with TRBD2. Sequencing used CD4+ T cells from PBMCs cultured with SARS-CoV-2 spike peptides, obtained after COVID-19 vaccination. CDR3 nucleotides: TGTGCCAGCAGCGCCATTAGCGGGGGCACAGATACGCAGTATTTT. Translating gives CASSAISGGTDTQYF.